These 9 T cell receptor beta chains were sequenced from one sample in a study of identical twins. MiXCR, applied by TCRdb to the 5' RACE reads, yields one record per CDR3 protein. This table holds 350,000 to 600,000 distinct CDR3 sequences, approximately 15% found once. These data also featured in a second study, about yellow fever vaccine responses in identical twins.

Sample: CD4+ T cells sorted from blood. The origin of the receptors is a young woman in good health.

This clonotype has just a few counts. This chain connects TRBV6-1 to TRBJ2-7; 10 nucleotides agree with TRBD2. Germline V lookup: CDR1 MNHNS, CDR2 SASEGT. The CDR3 is 14 residues long. The V and J ends lost 5 bases and 4 bases, in that order; junction bases with no gene match: 5. The CDR3 spells CASSPAGGLYEQYF. For the CDR3, the DNA is TGTGCCAGCAGTCCAGCGGGGGGGCTTTACGAGCAGTACTTC.

V gene TRBV3-1 combines with J gene TRBJ2-3, with 7 bases that match TRBD2. V lost 3 bases and J lost 2; bases outside the gene matches: 5. Germline assignment: CDR1 LGHDT and CDR2 YNNKEL (reference sequence). The CDR3 loop spans 15 amino acids. CDR3 in amino acids: CASSQPSGYTDTQYF. CDR3 coding DNA: TGTGCCAGCAGCCAGCCTAGCGGATACACAGATACGCAGTATTTT.

This clonotype was seen a handful of times. The CDR3 coding sequence is TGTGCCAGCAGACGAGGCGGGACAGGGGGATTAGCCAAAAACATTCAGTACTTC. It codes for CASRRGGTGGLAKNIQYF. The chain is built from TRBV6-2 or TRBV6-3 and TRBJ2-4, with TRBD1 matching 11 bases. The CDR3 is 18 amino acids. CDR1 and CDR2 (germline): MNHEY, SVGEGT. J gave up 0 bases and V 6 bases, and 10 bases lay outside the gene matches.

The V gene is TRBV5-5, the J gene TRBJ2-7; D remains unclear. CDR3 size: 15 residues. The germline V and J ends were trimmed by 0 bases and 3 bases, with 13 bases remaining between them. Germline CDR1 SGHKS, CDR2 YYEKEE (reference sequence). CDR3 nucleotide sequence: TGTGCCAGCAGCTTGGTTTACCAGGTTGGCTACGAGCAGTACTTC. It encodes CASSLVYQVGYEQYF.

This clonotype was observed a few times. The genes are TRBV7-3 and TRBJ2-2; D could derive from TRBD1 or TRBD2 (6 bases each). Looked up from germline, CDR1 is SGHTA and CDR2 is FQGTGA. The CDR3 consists of 15 residues. Trimming took off 5 bases at V and 7 bases at J, with 17 bases between the two ends. CDR3 nucleotides: TGTGCCAGCAGCCCGGAGACAGGAGGGATCGGGGAGCTGTTTTTT. Translating gives CASSPETGGIGELFF.

In its sample, this clonotype was seen many times. This chain uses TRBV5-1 with TRBJ2-1; D gene unclear. The germline V gene encodes CDR1 SGHRS and CDR2 YFSETQ. This CDR3 is built from 17 residues. The germline V and J ends were trimmed by 0 bases and 0 bases, with 13 bases remaining between them. The CDR3 region has the DNA TGCGCCAGCAGCTTGGAGGTGGGCGCCAGCTCCTACAATGAGCAGTTCTTC. This codes for CASSLEVGASSYNEQFF.

This clonotype was observed a handful of times. The CDR3 nucleotides read TGTGCCAGCAGACCCGGACTCAACACCGGGGAGCTGTTTTTT. This gives the protein CASRPGLNTGELFF. The rearrangement joins TRBV12-3 or TRBV12-4 to TRBJ2-2; D is possibly TRBD2 (5 bases). V shed 6 bases and J shed 2 bases, with 10 bases lying between them. CDR3 length: 14 residues.

This clonotype occurred a few times. The CDR3 bases are TGTGCCCTTGAGGCTAGCGGGGCTAACACCGGGGAGCTGTTTTTT. It yields the protein CALEASGANTGELFF. This sequence joins TRBV2 and TRBJ2-2, with 9 bases lining up with TRBD2. Germline V CDR1 and CDR2: SNHLY, FYNNEI. The CDR3 loop spans 15 amino acids. After removal of 11 bases from V and 2 bases from J, the junction contained 9 bases not matched to a gene.

This clonotype came up a few times. DNA of the CDR3: TGTGCCAGCACCAATGGGGCTAGCGGGAGCGGTGAGCAGTTCTTC. Translating it yields CASTNGASGSGEQFF. The chain is built from TRBV28 and TRBJ2-1, with TRBD2 identical over 10 bases. V shed 7 bases and J 9 bases; nucleotides not matched to a gene: 12. The CDR3 length is 15 residues. The germline V gene encodes CDR1 MDHEN and CDR2 SYDVKM. The whole variable domain, remainder taken from reference TRBV28 and TRBJ2-1, is DVKVTQSSRYLVKRTGEKVFLECVQDMDHENMFWYRQDPGLGLRLIYFSYDVKMKEKGDIPEGYSVSREKKERFSLILESASTNQTSMYLCASTNGASGSGEQFFGPGTRLTVL.